These 8 T cell receptor beta chains came from one sample sequenced in a study of cytomegalovirus exposure and HLA in healthy donors. The assay was immunoSEQ multiplex PCR, and TCRdb's table has in-frame clones only and misses some. The sample holds hundreds of thousands of clones; 80% to 95% are singletons and the top ten take approximately 3%. The source material was PBMCs. All receptors derive from a woman aged 25 to 39 in good health and CMV-seronegative.

J is TRBJ2-7 and V is TRBV28, with D perhaps matching TRBD1 (6 bases). CDR1 is MDHEN and CDR2 is SYDVKM in the germline V gene. V was clipped by 5 bases and J by 6 bases, with 8 bases between them. The CDR3 contains 11 residues. CDR3: CASSRTVEQYF. The DNA of the CDR3 is TGTGCCAGCAGTAGGACAGTCGAGCAGTACTTC.

The chain recombines TRBV28 with TRBJ1-2; no clear D. The germline CDR1 and CDR2 sequences are MDHEN and SYDVKM. V lost 2 bases, J lost 4 bases, and 14 bases lay in between. The CDR3 consists of 15 residues. The CDR3 protein is CASSLPPGRGYGYTF. In DNA, the CDR3 is TGTGCCAGCAGTTTACCCCCAGGCCGAGGCTATGGCTACACCTTC.

The chain couples TRBV6-1 to TRBJ1-2, with TRBD1 matching over 8 bases. CDR3 length: 15 amino acids. The V segment lost 5 bases and the J segment 4 bases; nucleotides outside the gene matches: 9. The germline V gene has CDR1 MNHNS and CDR2 SASEGT. This CDR3 reads CASSKGQAGSYGYTF. DNA for the CDR3: TGTGCCAGCAGTAAGGGACAGGCAGGGAGCTATGGCTACACCTTC.

Worth noting for this clone: Sequence at one end of the junction differs from germline and may be a read error. The rearrangement joins TRBV27 to TRBJ1-2; perhaps TRBD1 as D (5 bases). The CDR3 totals 14 residues. The V gene's germline CDR1 is MNHEY and CDR2 SMNVEV (reference sequence). CDR3 bases: TGTGTCAGCAGTTTATCGCGGACAACTTCTGGCTACACCTTC. Translation gives CVSSLSRTTSGYTF.

Written as DNA, the CDR3 is TGCGCCAGCAGCTTTGGTAGCGGGCCCTCCTCTGGGGCCAACGTCCTGACTTTC. Translating gives CASSFGSGPSSGANVLTF. The chain recombines TRBV5-1 with TRBJ2-6, with 7 bases fitting TRBD2. This CDR3 comprises 18 residues. Germline CDR1 reads SGHRS; CDR2 reads YFSETQ. V lost 2 bases, J lost 0 bases, and 8 bases stayed unmatched.

The J gene is TRBJ2-3, the V gene TRBV28; TRBD2 might be the D (5 bases). The germline CDR1 and CDR2 sequences are MDHEN and SYDVKM. V lost 5 bases to trimming and J lost 1 base, with 13 bases between them. This CDR3 has 15 amino acids. Here the CDR3 reads CASSASGRGTDTQYF. CDR3 DNA: TGTGCCAGCAGTGCGTCCGGGCGGGGCACAGATACGCAGTATTTT.

This CDR3 reads CASSLRSPVTRLHGYTF. The CDR3 region has the DNA TGTGCCAGCAGCTTAAGGAGTCCAGTTACAAGGTTGCATGGCTACACCTTC. V and J are TRBV5-8 and TRBJ1-2; D uncertain. This CDR3 is built from 17 residues. The V and J ends lost 2 bases and 6 bases respectively, with 23 bases between them. The germline V gene encodes CDR1 SGHTS and CDR2 YDEGEE. The full variable domain, rest sourced from reference TRBV5-8 and TRBJ1-2, is EAGVTQSPTHLIKTRGQQATLRCSPISGHTSVYWYQQALGLGLQFLLWYDEGEERNRGNFPPRFSGRQFPNYSSELNVNALELEDSALYLCASSLRSPVTRLHGYTFGSGTRLTVV.

This clone was counted once. The chain joins TRBV6-1 to TRBJ1-5; TRBD1 agrees at 7 bases. Unmatched junction bases numbered 9, after V lost 4 bases and J lost 3 bases. Germline lookup yields CDR1 MNHNS and CDR2 SASEGT. This CDR3 has 16 amino acids. This CDR3 reads CASSALDRDYNQPQHF. In DNA, the CDR3 is TGTGCCAGCAGTGCCCTCGACAGGGATTACAATCAGCCCCAGCATTTT.